This T cell receptor beta chain emerged from a study of blood T cell repertoires in COVID-19. This table comes from immunoSEQ multiplex PCR, and its TCRdb copy is limited to in-frame clones, with some not included. The sample records 200,000 to 250,000 clones, around nine tenths being singletons. Per germline, CDR1 SGHTA and CDR2 FQGNSA. The V gene end was trimmed by 5 bases and the J gene end by 5 bases; junction bases not matched to a gene: 4. The CDR3 length is 14 residues. Symptom resolution, clearance, or two negative PCRs marked donors in Cohort 3 as recovered. The chain carries TRBV7-2 and TRBJ1-5, with TRBD1 identical over 9 bases. Sequencing was performed on PBMCs or T cells enriched from blood (not recorded which). This receptor was taken from a woman in her twenties or thirties who had recovered from COVID-19. The CDR3 sequence: CASSPGTGYQPQHF. In nucleotides, the CDR3 is TGTGCCAGCAGCCCGGGGACAGGGTATCAGCCCCAGCATTTT.